Each of the 5 T cell receptor beta chains below was sequenced from the same sample in a study of CD8+ T cells in alopecia areata. The sequencing template was cDNA reverse transcribed from extracted RNA. Assay: immunoSEQ multiplex PCR; the TCRdb copy retains only in-frame clones and omits some. The data hold around 200,000 clones, with over 60% observed a single time. Treatment denoted: oral pan-JAK inhibitor, 5-10 mg twice daily. The input for sequencing was CD4+ T cells sorted from blood, taken at week 4, from a patient treated with tofacitinib. Receptor source: a human donor with alopecia areata.

The chain joins TRBV28 to TRBJ2-4, with no clear D. The germline V gene has CDR1 MDHEN and CDR2 SYDVKM. The CDR3 consists of 16 residues. Trimming stripped 5 bases from V and 1 base from J, with 15 bases between. For the CDR3, the DNA is TGTGCCAGCAGTCCCCGTCGTTCCGGGGCCAAAAACATTCAGTACTTC. Translated: CASSPRRSGAKNIQYF.

This clone was detected a few times. J is TRBJ2-1 and V is TRBV27; a weak D match, TRBD1 (6 bases). The CDR3 consists of 15 residues. CDR1 and CDR2 (germline): MNHEY, SMNVEV (reference sequence). Trimming took 8 bases from V and 8 from J, leaving 22 bases between them. CDR3 sequence reads: CASGPARGAWYEQFF. The CDR3 region has the DNA TGTGCCAGCGGACCGGCCAGGGGAGCTTGGTATGAGCAGTTCTTC.

On this clone: Other DNA sequences from this sample encode an identical CDR3 as well. This chain links TRBV29-1 with TRBJ2-7, with 7 positions matching TRBD1. The V gene end was trimmed by 7 bases and the J gene end by 1 base; junction bases not matched to a gene: 4. CDR1 SQVTM and CDR2 ANQGSEA come from the germline V gene. CDR3 length: 12 residues. CDR3 nucleotide sequence: TGCAGCGGAAGGACAGGTTCCTACGAGCAGTACTTC. Amino acid sequence: CSGRTGSYEQYF.

The V gene is TRBV5-1, the J gene TRBJ2-1, with 7 positions matching TRBD1. In germline, CDR1 is SGHRS, CDR2 YFSETQ. This CDR3 has 14 residues. V shed 4 bases and J 3 bases; nucleotides not matched to a gene: 4. As DNA, the CDR3 is TGCGCCAGCAGCCAGGGGGACGTCTACAATGAGCAGTTCTTC. It translates to CASSQGDVYNEQFF.

The J gene is TRBJ2-1, the V gene TRBV7-9, with 11 bases aligning to TRBD1. After removal of 5 bases from V and 13 bases from J, the junction contained 7 bases not matched to a gene. The CDR3 consists of 13 residues. Germline assignment: CDR1 SEHNR and CDR2 FQNEAQ (reference sequence). The CDR3 is CASSPGQGASQFF. The CDR3 DNA follows: TGTGCCAGCAGCCCCGGACAGGGGGCATCTCAGTTCTTC.